The 32 T cell receptor beta chains in this list originate from one sample, sequenced in a study of cytomegalovirus exposure and HLA in healthy donors. Researchers ran the PCR with 60 Vbeta and 13 Jbeta primers. TCRdb's table, derived via immunoSEQ multiplex PCR, lists solely in-frame clones and lacks some. The table shows fewer than 200,000 clones, with 65% to 85% occurring only once. Sequencing input: PBMCs. All receptors come from a woman aged 40 to 50 in good health and CMV-seropositive.

This chain links TRBV5-5 with TRBJ1-2; D unclear. The CDR3 runs to 12 residues. V was clipped by 4 bases and J by 4 bases, with 8 bases between them. Germline CDR1 is SGHKS and CDR2 is YYEKEE (reference sequence). The CDR3 coding sequence is TGTGCCAGCAGCCCGGGAGTCTATGGCTACACCTTC. It specifies CASSPGVYGYTF. Full variable domain (missing parts from reference TRBV5-5 and TRBJ1-2): DAGVTQSPTHLIKTRGQQVTLRCSPISGHKSVSWYQQVLGQGPQFIFQYYEKEERGRGNFPDRFSARQFPNYSSELNVNALLLGDSALYLCASSPGVYGYTFGSGTRLTVV.

J is TRBJ1-2 and V is TRBV27; 9 nucleotides line up with TRBD1. Germline V gives CDR1 MNHEY, CDR2 SMNVEV (reference sequence). The CDR3 has 15 amino acids. V lost 4 bases, J lost 5 bases, and 8 bases stayed unmatched. This CDR3 is CASSSPQGAKYGYTF. The CDR3 DNA reads TGTGCCAGCAGTTCCCCACAGGGGGCGAAGTATGGCTACACCTTC.

This chain joins TRBV7-2 and TRBJ2-7; D unresolved. Germline V lookup: CDR1 SGHTA, CDR2 FQGNSA. The CDR3 sequence is 15 residues long. Trimming took 0 bases from V and 0 from J, leaving 9 bases between them. This CDR3 is CASSLARSISYEQYF. CDR3 DNA sequence: TGTGCCAGCAGCTTAGCGCGTAGCATCTCCTACGAGCAGTACTTC.

The J gene is TRBJ2-1, the V gene TRBV14; 8 nucleotides align to TRBD2. Trimming at V came to 1 base and at J to 5 bases, leaving 4 bases not matched to a gene. The germline gives CDR1 SGHDN, CDR2 FVKESK. The CDR3 is made up of 15 amino acids. The CDR3 DNA follows: TGTGCCAGCAGCCAAGCGGGGGGGCAGGACAATGAGCAGTTCTTC. Protein sequence: CASSQAGGQDNEQFF.

The gene calls are TRBV4-1 and TRBJ2-3, with 7 nucleotides matching TRBD2. V was pared by 4 bases and J by 1 base, with 8 bases of the junction left unmatched. Germline V gives CDR1 MGHRA, CDR2 YSYEKL. This CDR3 is built from 16 residues. The chain's CDR3 is CASSRVGLDGTDTQYF. The CDR3 DNA follows: TGCGCCAGCAGCCGCGTAGGACTAGACGGCACAGATACGCAGTATTTT.

This clone occurred a few times. Within the sample, other DNA sequences also encode this same CDR3. The chain couples TRBV7-2 to TRBJ2-7; 9 positions agree with TRBD2. Trimming removed 1 base from V and 0 bases from J; junction bases left unmatched: 4. CDR1 is SGHTA and CDR2 is FQGNSA in the germline V gene. The CDR3 runs to 16 residues. The chain's CDR3 is CASSLGSSGVSYEQYF. Written as DNA, the CDR3 is TGTGCCAGCAGCTTAGGCTCTAGCGGGGTCTCCTACGAGCAGTACTTC.

In its sample, this clone was seen once. One end of the junction varies from germline; a read error may be responsible. The chain combines TRBV7-9 with TRBJ2-7, with TRBD2 matching 12 bases. Germline loops: CDR1 SEHNR, CDR2 FQNEAQ (reference sequence). The CDR3 runs 16 residues. As DNA, the CDR3 is TGTTCCAGCAGCCGTGCGACTAGCGGGAGACCCTACGAGCAGTACTTC. It codes for CSSSRATSGRPYEQYF.

J is TRBJ1-6 and V is TRBV30, with D hard to call. Per germline, CDR1 GTSNPN and CDR2 SVGIG (reference sequence). The CDR3 sequence is 13 residues long. V lost 1 base and J 10 bases, leaving 11 bases between the germline ends. The CDR3 nucleotides are TGTGCCTGGAGTGAGCGGAAGAAATCACCCCTCCACTTT. This codes for CAWSERKKSPLHF. The full variable domain, in which reference TRBV30 and TRBJ1-6 provide the parts outside the CDR3, is SQTIHQWPATLVQPVGSPLSLECTVEGTSNPNLYWYRQAAGRGLQLLFYSVGIGQISSEVPQNLSASRPQDRQFILSSKKLLLSDSGFYLCAWSERKKSPLHFGNGTRLTVT.

The rearrangement links TRBV19 to TRBJ2-3; the match to TRBD2 covers 10 bases. V was pared by 5 bases and J by 4 bases, with 15 bases of the junction left unmatched. CDR3 length: 18 residues. Germline CDR1 reads LNHDA; CDR2 reads SQIVND (reference sequence). CDR3 nucleotide sequence: TGTGCCAGTAGTGGAGGACAGCTTAGCGGGAGGATCGCAGATACGCAGTATTTT. Its translation is CASSGGQLSGRIADTQYF.

The gene calls are TRBV28 and TRBJ1-1; D possibly corresponds to TRBD1 (5 bases). With 5 bases removed from V and 3 bases from J, the gap between germline ends came to 13 bases. The CDR3 has 14 residues. The germline V gene encodes CDR1 MDHEN and CDR2 SYDVKM. The CDR3 sequence is CASSSSLGDTEAFF. CDR3 nucleotide sequence: TGTGCCAGCAGTAGTAGTCTAGGGGACACTGAAGCTTTCTTT. The full variable domain, with the rest looked up from reference TRBV28 and TRBJ1-1, is DVKVTQSSRYLVKRTGEKVFLECVQDMDHENMFWYRQDPGLGLRLIYFSYDVKMKEKGDIPEGYSVSREKKERFSLILESASTNQTSMYLCASSSSLGDTEAFFGQGTRLTVV.

DNA of the CDR3: TGTGCCAGCAACTCCGAGGGTAGGTTGAATTCACCCCTCCACTTT. Translating it yields CASNSEGRLNSPLHF. The V call is TRBV28, the J call TRBJ1-6, with D unclear. Trimming pared 7 bases from V and 7 bases from J, leaving 17 bases between. The CDR3 extends over 15 amino acids. Germline V gene data show CDR1 as MDHEN and CDR2 as SYDVKM.

The chain combines TRBV30 with TRBJ2-5; D may be TRBD2 (5 bases). The DNA matches TRBJ2-7 better at its end, which makes the J call doubtful. The V gene's germline CDR1 is GTSNPN and CDR2 SVGIG (reference sequence). This CDR3 has 12 amino acids. CDR3 DNA: TGTGCCTGGAGAGAGTCCGGGAACGAGCAGTACTTC. Encoded protein: CAWRESGNEQYF.

The chain has TRBV9 and TRBJ2-1; D unresolved. Germline values: CDR1 SGDLS, CDR2 YYNGEE. This CDR3 contains 13 residues. Deletions cut 1 base from V and 7 bases from J, with 9 bases between. CDR3 loop: CASSVNSQNEQFF. The CDR3 DNA follows: TGTGCCAGCAGCGTAAATTCACAGAATGAGCAGTTCTTC.

This sequence joins TRBV4-1 and TRBJ1-2, with D possibly matching TRBD1 (6 bases). CDR3 length: 14 residues. Trimming shortened V by 6 bases and J by 4 bases, and 15 bases separated the two germline ends. Germline lookup yields CDR1 MGHRA and CDR2 YSYEKL. DNA for the CDR3: TGCGCCAGCAGTAAACAGGGCTCTCCCTATGGCTACACCTTC. Translating it yields CASSKQGSPYGYTF.

The CDR3 sequence: CASSQGESTYEQYF. CDR3 in DNA: TGTGCCAGCAGCCAAGGAGAGTCCACCTACGAGCAGTACTTC. V is TRBV4-2 and J is TRBJ2-7; D ambiguous. The CDR3 is 14 amino acids. Germline V gene sequence: CDR1 LGHNA, CDR2 YNFKEQ. V was clipped by 1 base and J by 2 bases, with 9 bases between them.

This rearrangement joins TRBV4-2 to TRBJ2-2; 7 bases fit TRBD1. Germline loops: CDR1 LGHNA, CDR2 YNFKEQ. V was pared by 4 bases and J by 3 bases, with 5 bases of the junction left unmatched. The CDR3 is 15 residues long. CDR3: CASSRPGTDTGELFF. As DNA, the CDR3 is TGTGCCAGCAGCCGCCCCGGGACAGACACCGGGGAGCTGTTTTTT.

V and J are TRBV4-1 and TRBJ2-6; D possibly corresponds to TRBD1 (6 bases). CDR1 and CDR2 (germline): MGHRA, YSYEKL. This CDR3 has 19 residues. With 3 bases removed from V and 0 bases from J, the gap between germline ends came to 18 bases. CDR3 amino acids: CASSHSRDKAYSGANVLTF. CDR3 DNA sequence: TGCGCCAGCAGCCACAGCCGGGACAAGGCCTACTCTGGGGCCAACGTCCTGACTTTC.

Here the CDR3 DNA reads TGCGCCAGCAGTCGAGGGACAGGTCAAGAGACCCAGTACTTC. Its translation: CASSRGTGQETQYF. The gene calls are TRBV5-1 and TRBJ2-5; TRBD1 agrees at 8 bases. The CDR3 runs to 14 residues. J lost 2 bases, V lost 5 bases, and 5 bases had no gene match. Germline lookup yields CDR1 SGHRS and CDR2 YFSETQ.

The gene calls are TRBV27 and TRBJ2-7; TRBD2 matches 9 bases. V dropped 6 bases and J dropped 3; count of bases not matched to a gene: 9. Looked up from germline, CDR1 is MNHEY and CDR2 is SMNVEV (reference sequence). The CDR3 sequence is 15 residues long. The CDR3 nucleotides are TGTGCCAGCAGGCCCCGCGGGGGGGGCGTCTACGAGCAGTACTTC. This gives the protein CASRPRGGGVYEQYF.

The chain has TRBV7-8 and TRBJ1-1; maybe TRBD1 (6 bases). The ends were cut back, 2 bases at V and 6 bases at J, with 13 bases in the middle. CDR1 and CDR2 from the germline V gene are SGHVS and FQNEAQ. The CDR3 covers 14 residues. CDR3 residues: CASSLPPRGSEAFF. CDR3 nucleotides: TGTGCCAGCAGCTTACCCCCCAGGGGCTCTGAAGCTTTCTTT.

The V and J genes are TRBV9 and TRBJ1-6; 9 bases align to TRBD1. Germline V gene sequence: CDR1 SGDLS, CDR2 YYNGEE. After removal of 2 bases from V and 6 bases from J, the junction contained 3 bases not matched to a gene. CDR3 length equals 15 residues. This CDR3 is CASSVGTGTNSPLHF. In DNA, the CDR3 is TGTGCCAGCAGCGTTGGGACAGGGACTAATTCACCCCTCCACTTT.

The V gene is TRBV6-1, the J gene TRBJ2-5; D is unresolved. The CDR3 consists of 15 residues. Germline V lookup: CDR1 MNHNS, CDR2 SASEGT. V lost 4 bases to trimming and J lost 5 bases, with 17 bases between them. The CDR3, as DNA: TGTGCCAGCAGTGTCGTCCCCGCGGATACGGAGACCCAGTACTTC. Its protein is CASSVVPADTETQYF.

This clone appeared once. The chain carries TRBV29-1 and TRBJ2-7; D not certain. CDR3 length equals 12 residues. V lost 4 bases and J lost 7, with 14 bases in between. Germline assignment: CDR1 SQVTM and CDR2 ANQGSEA. CDR3 coding DNA: TGCAGCGTTGGACCCCCGGCCGGGGAGCAGTACTTC. Translated: CSVGPPAGEQYF.

Written as DNA, the CDR3 is TGTGCCAGTAGTGCTCTGACAGGGGGCGCGGATGGCTACACCTTC. Its translation: CASSALTGGADGYTF. The chain combines TRBV19 with TRBJ1-2; 10 bases line up with TRBD1. The germline V gene has CDR1 LNHDA and CDR2 SQIVND (reference sequence). V shed 5 bases, J shed 6 bases, and the junction held 9 bases outside the gene matches. CDR3 size: 15 residues.

The rearrangement links TRBV4-3 to TRBJ1-1; TRBD1 agrees at 8 bases. V lost 1 base and J lost 2; bases outside the gene matches: 9. Germline V gene data show CDR1 as LGHNA and CDR2 as YSLEER. The CDR3 is 17 residues long. CDR3 in amino acids: CASSQGPQGASNTEAFF. The CDR3 nucleotides read TGCGCCAGCAGCCAAGGTCCCCAGGGGGCCTCTAACACTGAAGCTTTCTTT.

This clone was observed a few times. J is TRBJ2-1 and V is TRBV29-1; 9 bases map to TRBD2. Germline assignment: CDR1 SQVTM and CDR2 ANQGSEA. The CDR3 sequence is 13 residues long. The DNA of the CDR3 is TGCACCCTTGGAGCGGGAGGTGGTTATGAGCAGTTCTTC. This codes for CTLGAGGGYEQFF.

The chain recombines TRBV7-9 with TRBJ2-1, with 13 nucleotides matching TRBD2. The CDR3 contains 15 residues. V dropped 5 bases and J dropped 8; count of bases not matched to a gene: 6. Germline CDR1 is SEHNR and CDR2 is FQNEAQ (reference sequence). The CDR3 sequence is CASSPTGTSGDEQFF. CDR3 DNA: TGTGCCAGCAGCCCTACCGGGACTAGCGGGGATGAGCAGTTCTTC.

The rearrangement joins TRBV19 to TRBJ1-1; D might be TRBD1 (5 bases). Trimming took off 7 bases at V and 5 bases at J, with 17 bases between the two ends. The CDR3 runs to 14 residues. Germline V gives CDR1 LNHDA, CDR2 SQIVND (reference sequence). The CDR3 DNA reads TGTGCCAGTATGGGGGGAAGTGGGAAGACTGAAGCTTTCTTT. It yields the protein CASMGGSGKTEAFF.

In the case of this clone: One end of the junction is discordant with germline, which a read error may explain. The chain is built from TRBV19 and TRBJ2-1; 11 nucleotides align to TRBD2. Germline CDR1 LNHDA, CDR2 SQIVND (reference sequence). The CDR3 runs to 14 residues. The DNA of the CDR3 is TGTGCCAGTAGGATAGCGGGGGGGCCCCATGAGCAGTTCTTC. Translated: CASRIAGGPHEQFF.

The genes are TRBV30 and TRBJ2-7, with TRBD2 matching 7 bases. This CDR3 has 14 residues. After removal of 4 bases from V and 0 bases from J, the junction contained 6 bases not matched to a gene. Germline V lookup: CDR1 GTSNPN, CDR2 SVGIG (reference sequence). The CDR3 loop reads CAWNGGVSSYEQYF. The DNA of the CDR3 is TGTGCCTGGAATGGGGGGGTAAGCTCCTACGAGCAGTACTTC.

This rearrangement joins TRBV5-4 to TRBJ2-5, with 8 bases identical to TRBD2. Germline V gives CDR1 SGHNT, CDR2 YYREEE (reference sequence). V lost 4 bases and J lost 5; bases outside the gene matches: 10. The CDR3 contains 15 residues. CDR3 protein: CASSLRGTREETQYF. The CDR3 DNA follows: TGTGCCAGCAGCCTTAGAGGGACTAGGGAGGAGACCCAGTACTTC. The full variable domain, its missing parts supplied by reference TRBV5-4 and TRBJ2-5, is ETGVTQSPTHLIKTRGQQVTLRCSSQSGHNTVSWYQQALGQGPQFIFQYYREEENGRGNFPPRFSGLQFPNYSSELNVNALELDDSALYLCASSLRGTREETQYFGPGTRLLVL.

This clone has only one observation. The chain links TRBV29-1 to TRBJ2-5; possible D gene TRBD2, 7 bases. The CDR3 totals 14 residues. Germline CDR1 reads SQVTM; CDR2 reads ANQGSEA. Trimming removed 7 bases from V and 5 bases from J, with 20 bases in between. CDR3 DNA: TGCAGCGCAGCCCCGCCGGGGGGCAGGGAGACCCAGTACTTC. Translation: CSAAPPGGRETQYF.